The present TCR beta chain was sequenced within a study of T cells after yellow fever vaccination. The TCR cDNA carried a universal primer site and UMIs from 5'RACE template switching. From the 5' RACE reads, TCRdb called clonotypes with MiXCR, one entry per CDR3 protein. The sample includes about 130,000 distinct CDR3 sequences, around 6.3% of them seen just once. The CDR3 spans 13 residues. The V gene's germline CDR1 is SNHLY and CDR2 FYNNEI. J lost 14 bases, V lost 7 bases, and 7 bases had no gene match. The sample consisted of CD4+ T cells sorted from PBMCs, taken 10 days after the yellow fever booster vaccination. The V and J genes are TRBV2 and TRBJ2-1; 14 bases align to TRBD2. The receptor was derived from a man under 40 who received the YFV17D yellow fever vaccine. The CDR3 sequence: CASTSQGLAGEFF. The CDR3 DNA is TGTGCCAGCACGAGCCAGGGACTAGCGGGAGAGTTCTTC. The whole variable domain, filled in from reference TRBV2 and TRBJ2-1, reads EPEVTQTPSHQVTQMGQEVILRCVPISNHLYFYWYRQILGQKVEFLVSFYNNEISEKSEIFDDQFSVERPDGSNFTLKIRSTKLEDSAMYFCASTSQGLAGEFFGPGTRLTVL.